This T cell receptor beta chain comes out of a study of human T cells and chemical hapten exposure. TCRdb reanalysed the RACE reads using MiXCR and keeps one entry per CDR3 protein. The sample records about 120,000 distinct CDR3 sequences, roughly 14% being singletons. The CDR3 contains 17 residues. From germline, CDR1 is SNHLY and CDR2 FYNNEI. The J segment lost 0 bases and the V segment lost 6 bases, leaving 7 bases of the junction unmatched. Indicated time point: pre-sensitization, week 0. The treatment is: therapeutic diphenylcyclopropenone sensitization with weekly scalp DPC. The TCR sequence derives from a woman between 18 and 29 years old with alopecia areata. Some clones in this sample may be carry-over from other donors' samples. Material: whole blood, obtained in connection with sensitization to the hapten diphenylcyclopropenone (DPC). The rearrangement links TRBV2 to TRBJ2-3; 12 bases are shared with TRBD2. CDR3 protein: CASRERGLAGSTDTQYF. The CDR3 coding sequence is TGTGCCAGCAGGGAAAGAGGACTAGCGGGGAGCACAGATACGCAGTATTTT.